These 24 T cell receptor beta chains were all obtained from the same sample, sequenced in a study of T cells in Graves' hyperthyroidism and ophthalmopathy. RNA transcripts provided the source from which TCR beta CDR3 regions were amplified. First-round RT-PCR targeting the TCR CDR3 was performed with the HTBI primer set. Each CDR3 protein gets one entry after TCRdb re-called the multiplex PCR reads with MiXCR. The table shows about 360,000 distinct CDR3 sequences, with less than 15% occurring only once. The sequencing sample was made of blood. The receptors were sampled from a woman aged 18-29 years with Graves' hyperthyroidism.

There are a few counts of this clonotype. The rearrangement uses TRBV27 and TRBJ1-6; TRBD1 is a possible D gene (5 bases). Germline-derived CDR1 and CDR2 are MNHEY and SMNVEV (reference sequence). The CDR3 has 14 amino acids. Trimming shortened V by 6 bases and J by 5 bases, and 11 bases separated the two germline ends. The CDR3: CASRGDFDNSPLHF. The CDR3 DNA follows: TGTGCCAGCAGGGGGGACTTTGATAATTCACCCCTCCACTTT.

This clonotype was seen only a few times. The chain couples TRBV25-1 to TRBJ2-6, with D hard to call. V lost 0 bases to trimming and J lost 0 bases, with 3 bases between them. This CDR3 has 15 amino acids. Looked up from germline, CDR1 is MGHDK and CDR2 is SYGVNS. The CDR3 region is CASSEYRSGANVLTF. For the CDR3, the DNA is TGTGCCAGCAGTGAATACCGCTCTGGGGCCAACGTCCTGACTTTC.

The V call is TRBV20-1, the J call TRBJ2-5; D unresolved. This CDR3 spans 11 amino acids. Germline assignment: CDR1 DFQATT and CDR2 SNEGSKA (reference sequence). The V and J ends lost 0 bases and 10 bases respectively, with 9 bases between them. The CDR3 region has the DNA TGCAGTGCTAGAGATTTCGAGTACCAGTACTTC. It yields the protein CSARDFEYQYF.

V gene TRBV19 combines with J gene TRBJ2-1; possible D gene TRBD1, 5 bases. In germline, CDR1 is LNHDA, CDR2 SQIVND (reference sequence). The CDR3 has 12 amino acids. Between the trimmed V and J ends, which lost 5 bases and 8 bases, there was a span of 10 bases. CDR3: CASSPRVHEQFF. CDR3 bases: TGTGCCAGTAGTCCCAGGGTTCATGAGCAGTTCTTC.

Many counts were recorded for this clonotype. The CDR3: CSARGLLAGGPQETQYF. The DNA of the CDR3 is TGCAGTGCTAGAGGTCTTTTGGCGGGAGGCCCCCAAGAGACCCAGTACTTC. The gene calls are TRBV20-1 and TRBJ2-5, with 8 positions matching TRBD2. The germline V gene encodes CDR1 DFQATT and CDR2 SNEGSKA (reference sequence). With 1 base clipped from V and 1 base from J, the junction kept 11 bases outside the gene matches. This CDR3 spans 17 amino acids.

This clonotype has just a few counts. The chain is built from TRBV7-9 and TRBJ1-6; TRBD1 aligns across 7 bases. Germline assignment: CDR1 SEHNR and CDR2 FQNEAQ (reference sequence). The V and J ends lost 0 bases and 1 base, in that order; junction bases with no gene match: 6. This CDR3 spans 18 amino acids. CDR3 DNA sequence: TGTGCCAGCAGCTTAGCGTCTGTCAGGGGGTCCTATAATTCACCCCTCCACTTT. Residues: CASSLASVRGSYNSPLHF. Full variable domain (outside the CDR3, taken from reference TRBV7-9 and TRBJ1-6): DTGVSQNPRHKITKRGQNVTFRCDPISEHNRLYWYRQTLGQGPEFLTYFQNEAQLEKSRLLSDRFSAERPKGSFSTLEIQRTEQGDSAMYLCASSLASVRGSYNSPLHFGNGTRLTVT.

This clonotype was detected ten times or more. The chain links TRBV9 to TRBJ1-4; D unclear. The CDR3 runs 18 residues. Germline loops: CDR1 SGDLS, CDR2 YYNGEE. Trimming removed 0 bases at V and 1 base at J, with 16 bases between. CDR3 sequence reads: CASSVVGGIMLTNEKLFF. The DNA for the CDR3 is TGTGCCAGCAGCGTAGTTGGAGGAATCATGCTAACTAATGAAAAACTGTTTTTT. Full variable domain (outside the CDR3, taken from reference TRBV9 and TRBJ1-4): DSGVTQTPKHLITATGQRVTLRCSPRSGDLSVYWYQQSLDQGLQFLIQYYNGEERAKGNILERFSAQQFPDLHSELNLSSLELGDSALYFCASSVVGGIMLTNEKLFFGSGTQLSVL.

V gene TRBV5-1 combines with J gene TRBJ2-5; maybe TRBD2 (5 bases). Germline V CDR1 and CDR2: SGHRS, YFSETQ. With 3 bases removed from V and 6 bases from J, the gap between germline ends came to 15 bases. The CDR3 totals 14 residues. This CDR3 is CASSSRLSGQTQYF. DNA of the CDR3: TGCGCCAGCAGCTCCCGACTGAGCGGCCAGACCCAGTACTTC.

This clonotype was found a few times. The rearrangement links TRBV7-2 to TRBJ2-1, with D hard to call. Germline CDR1 is SGHTA and CDR2 is FQGNSA. This CDR3 has 13 residues. V lost 4 bases to trimming and J lost 15 bases, with 19 bases between them. The chain's CDR3 is CASSSYLDTDGFF. In nucleotides, the CDR3 is TGTGCCAGCAGCTCTTACCTAGACACCGACGGGTTCTTC. Together with reference TRBV7-2 and TRBJ2-1, the CDR3 gives the full variable domain: GAGVSQSPSNKVTEKGKDVELRCDPISGHTALYWYRQSLGQGLEFLIYFQGNSAPDKSGLPSDRFSAERTGGSVSTLTIQRTQQEDSAVYLCASSSYLDTDGFFGPGTRLTVL.

In its sample, this clonotype was seen many times. V and J are TRBV20-1 and TRBJ2-1, with a possible D match to TRBD2 (6 bases). Trimming removed 6 bases at V and 3 bases at J, with 27 bases between. The CDR3 extends over 18 amino acids. From germline, CDR1 is DFQATT and CDR2 SNEGSKA (reference sequence). CDR3 nucleotides: TGCAGTGCCCTCGGGGCCGGATGGGACTCCCAATTCTACAATGAGCAGTTCTTC. Translating gives CSALGAGWDSQFYNEQFF.

The chain has TRBV7-9 and TRBJ2-1; D may correspond to TRBD1 or TRBD2 (5 bases each). V was cut by 0 bases and J by 4 bases, with 7 bases left in between. Germline CDR1 SEHNR, CDR2 FQNEAQ (reference sequence). The CDR3 covers 14 residues. CDR3 sequence (DNA): TGTGCCAGCAGCTTAGCGGGGGATTACAATGAGCAGTTCTTC. Protein product: CASSLAGDYNEQFF.

This clonotype was counted at least ten times. The CDR3 loop is CAWTEVGGARDEQYF. In DNA, the CDR3 is TGTGCCTGGACCGAGGTTGGGGGGGCGCGAGACGAGCAGTACTTC. The chain joins TRBV30 to TRBJ2-7; weak D call: TRBD2 (7 bases). The CDR3 consists of 15 residues. Trimming shortened V by 4 bases and J by 5 bases, and 21 bases separated the two germline ends. From germline, CDR1 is GTSNPN and CDR2 SVGIG (reference sequence).

There are many counts of this clonotype. Written as DNA, the CDR3 is TGCGCCAGCAGCCAGAGCAGGCGGATGGCAGATACGCAGTATTTT. As protein: CASSQSRRMADTQYF. The rearrangement uses TRBV4-1 and TRBJ2-3, with D unresolved. In germline, CDR1 is MGHRA, CDR2 YSYEKL. The ends were cut back, 3 bases at V and 4 bases at J, with 14 bases in the middle. CDR3 length: 15 residues.

This clonotype was seen repeatedly, ten times or more. The chain employs TRBV7-9 and TRBJ2-3; the D gene is possibly TRBD2 (6 bases). The CDR3 consists of 18 residues. V lost 2 bases to trimming and J lost 0 bases, with 18 bases between them. CDR1 and CDR2 from the germline V gene are SEHNR and FQNEAQ (reference sequence). The chain's CDR3 is CASSLWWGGEASTDTQYF. CDR3 DNA: TGTGCCAGCAGCTTATGGTGGGGCGGGGAGGCCAGCACAGATACGCAGTATTTT.

Details on this clonotype: This may be a read error, as it is one base from a much larger clone. The J gene is TRBJ2-1, the V gene TRBV30; D is unclear. The J call may be mistaken, given a closer DNA end match to TRBJ2-7. The CDR3 runs 12 residues. Germline V gene sequence: CDR1 GTSNPN, CDR2 SVGIG (reference sequence). The CDR3 nucleotides read TGTGCCTGGAGTGTACGTCTCAATGAGCAGTACTTC. Its translation: CAWSVRLNEQYF.

The genes are TRBV6-5 and TRBJ2-2; D gene uncertain. This CDR3 has 12 residues. Germline V gene lookup returns CDR1 MNHEY and CDR2 SVGAGI. Trimming took off 4 bases at V and 7 bases at J, with 7 bases between the two ends. CDR3 nucleotides: TGTGCCAGCAGTTGGGAAGTCGGGGAGCTGTTTTTT. Translation gives CASSWEVGELFF.

This clonotype was counted a few times. V and J are TRBV19 and TRBJ1-5; possible D gene TRBD1, 6 bases. The CDR3 contains 14 residues. CDR1 is LNHDA, CDR2 SQIVND, per germline (reference sequence). V lost 5 bases, J lost 7 bases, and 15 bases lay in between. The DNA of the CDR3 is TGTGCCAGTAGTGGTCGGGGGCGGGGGCAGCCCCAGCATTTT. Translation gives CASSGRGRGQPQHF.

In its sample, this clonotype was seen many times. The V call is TRBV20-1, the J call TRBJ2-3; D ambiguous. Germline V gives CDR1 DFQATT, CDR2 SNEGSKA (reference sequence). The V and J ends lost 3 bases and 7 bases respectively, with 23 bases between them. This CDR3 region has 16 residues. The CDR3 region is CSASERLRSFANTQYF. The CDR3 region has the DNA TGCAGTGCTAGTGAACGTCTGCGTTCCTTTGCAAATACGCAGTATTTT.

This clonotype was observed many times. This rearrangement joins TRBV18 to TRBJ1-2, with D possibly TRBD1 on 5 matching bases. The CDR3 is 17 residues long. With 2 bases removed from V and 3 bases from J, the gap between germline ends came to 19 bases. Germline-derived CDR1 and CDR2 are KGHSH and LQKENI. CDR3 region: CASSPYLGGASDYGYTF. As DNA, the CDR3 is TGTGCCAGCTCACCATATCTAGGAGGGGCCTCTGACTATGGCTACACCTTC.

This chain joins TRBV7-8 and TRBJ2-7, with TRBD2 matching 7 bases. Germline V lookup: CDR1 SGHVS, CDR2 FQNEAQ. V lost 5 bases and J lost 5; bases outside the gene matches: 15. The CDR3 has 16 amino acids. CDR3 loop: CASSITSDLGVDEQYF. In DNA form, the CDR3 reads TGTGCCAGCAGCATCACTAGCGACCTCGGGGTCGACGAGCAGTACTTC.

In its sample, this clonotype was seen many times. The V and J genes are TRBV5-1 and TRBJ2-5; 9 positions agree with TRBD2. J lost 5 bases, V lost 4 bases, and 9 bases had no gene match. Germline CDR1 is SGHRS and CDR2 is YFSETQ. This CDR3 is built from 15 residues. CDR3 region: CASSPSTSGRETQYF. The CDR3 nucleotides read TGCGCCAGCAGCCCATCGACTAGCGGACGGGAGACCCAGTACTTC.

The chain uses TRBV7-3 and TRBJ2-1, with 10 nucleotides matching TRBD2. The CDR3 consists of 14 residues. Germline V gene data show CDR1 as SGHTA and CDR2 as FQGTGA. The V segment lost 5 bases and the J segment 8 bases; nucleotides outside the gene matches: 6. The CDR3 sequence is CASSLELAGHEQFF. DNA of the CDR3: TGTGCCAGCAGCCTAGAACTAGCGGGGCATGAGCAGTTCTTC. Combining the CDR3 with reference TRBV7-3 and TRBJ2-1 gives the whole variable domain GAGVSQTPSNKVTEKGKYVELRCDPISGHTALYWYRQSLGQGPEFLIYFQGTGAADDSGLPNDRFFAVRPEGSVSTLKIQRTERGDSAVYLCASSLELAGHEQFFGPGTRLTVL.

This clonotype came up many times. The chain joins TRBV4-2 to TRBJ2-3, with D maybe TRBD2 (6 bases). Trimming took 0 bases from V and 6 from J, leaving 10 bases between them. This CDR3 spans 14 amino acids. Germline CDR1 LGHNA, CDR2 YNFKEQ. The CDR3 sequence: CASSQDRGGDTQYF. In DNA form, the CDR3 reads TGTGCCAGCAGCCAAGATCGTGGGGGGGATACGCAGTATTTT.

CDR3 bases: TGTGCCAGCAGCTATAGATTACACGGAAACTATGGCTACACCTTC. Amino acids: CASSYRLHGNYGYTF. The chain links TRBV3-1 to TRBJ1-2, with no clear D. The CDR3 contains 15 residues. V lost 5 bases and J 2 bases, leaving 15 bases between the germline ends. Germline CDR1 reads LGHDT; CDR2 reads YNNKEL (reference sequence).